This TCR beta chain comes out of a study of OX40 agonist ivuxolimab in advanced cancers. Study-wide background: Partial responses were achieved by three patients: one hepatocellular carcinoma, two cutaneous melanoma. Overall study findings and caveats: At doses 0.1 to 3.0 mg/kg, CD4+ and CD8+ clones expanded. People who partly responded at 0.1-3.0 mg/kg had some of the least clonal expansion seen. CD8+ T cells were the subset that, on average, had more expanded clones than CD4+.

This table comes from immunoSEQ multiplex PCR, and its TCRdb copy is limited to in-frame clones, with some not included. The sample records 50,000 to 75,000 clones, about 88% being singletons. The CDR3 loop spans 13 amino acids. V shed 6 bases and J shed 2 bases, with 13 bases lying between them. The germline gives CDR1 GTSNPN, CDR2 SVGIG (reference sequence). This clone was recorded a few times. Antigen unknown. This specimen was CD4+ or CD8+ T cells sorted from blood, taken in a trial of the OX40 agonist ivuxolimab. The receptor was isolated from an adult with an advanced solid tumor such as melanoma, head and neck, liver or kidney cancer. The chain combines TRBV30 with TRBJ1-1; D remains unclear. This CDR3 reads CACLGLGNTEAFF. CDR3 DNA sequence: TGTGCCTGCCTCGGGTTGGGAAACACTGAAGCTTTCTTT.